Sequencing of this T cell receptor (beta chain) was carried out in a study of T cell changes during pregnancy in multiple sclerosis. Using immunoSEQ multiplex PCR, the repertoire was profiled, and TCRdb retains in-frame clones only, with some absent. The table records around 51,000 clones, roughly 93% of them present only once. Per germline, CDR1 MNHEY and CDR2 SVGAGI. The V end was cut by 2 bases, the J end by 4 bases, with 8 bases between. This CDR3 has 13 residues. The origin of this receptor is a female donor with multiple sclerosis, enrolled in a pregnancy study. Material: peripheral blood, obtained in the second trimester of pregnancy. J is TRBJ1-2 and V is TRBV6-5; D is uncertain. The chain's CDR3 is CASSYKGGYGYTF. The DNA of the CDR3 is TGTGCCAGCAGTTACAAGGGAGGCTATGGCTACACCTTC.